Sequencing of this T cell receptor (beta chain) was carried out in a study of OX40 agonist ivuxolimab in advanced cancers. About the study as a whole: Ivuxolimab, which targeted the costimulatory receptor OX40 (CD134), was an agonistic, fully human IgG2 monoclonal antibody. Peripheral TCRbeta sequencing aimed to test whether ivuxolimab altered TCR sequence diversity and caused clonal T-cell expansion. The dose-escalation cohort was about 86% male with a mean age of about 58 years, ranging from about 20 to 85. Intravenous ivuxolimab was administered to patients every 2 weeks at six dose levels: 0.01, 0.1, 0.3, 1.5, 3 and 10 mg/kg. Partial responses were achieved by three dose-escalation patients, of whom one had hepatocellular carcinoma and two had cutaneous melanoma. Of the roughly 51 patients in dose escalation, about 20 had hepatocellular carcinoma, about 15 had melanoma, 9 had renal cell carcinoma and 9 had head and neck cancer. Patients were allowed to have had prior anti-PD-1, anti-PD-L1 or anti-CTLA-4 therapy, and 40% to 45% of the dose-escalation patients had been treated with checkpoint inhibitors. The paper reports the monotherapy dose-escalation portion (N of about 54 patients) of the phase I ivuxolimab trial. Results and caveats for the whole study, not just this receptor: Antigen specificity was not determined for the clonally expanded peripheral T cells. At doses of 0.1 to 3.0 mg/kg, clonal expansion of both CD4+ and CD8+ blood T cells was observed from baseline to week 6. Low levels of normalized T-cell clonal expansion were also seen in some nonresponding patients. On average, CD8+ T cells showed more expanded clones than CD4+ T cells after ivuxolimab. Partial responders in the 0.1-3.0 mg/kg groups had among the lowest normalized peripheral clonal expansion, especially among CD8+ T cells.

Taken from cysteine to phenylalanine, the CDR3 has 14 residues. The kept DNA is CDR3 alone, 42 bases in frame from the first base. A distance of 13 bases separates the germline ends of V and J, which lose 2 bases and 5 bases respectively. From a lookup of the germline V gene, CDR1 and CDR2 are KGHSH and LQKENI. Turning to this clone: Its antigen remains unidentified. No much larger clone exists at a distance of one base, and base qualities are not known.

Genomic DNA was extracted from sorted cells for sequencing of the TCRbeta CDR3 region. TCRbeta CDR3 regions were sequenced using the immunoSEQ Assay. TCRdb's version of the immuneACCESS table is confined to in-frame rearrangements and falls short of the full clone set. An unresolved V gene accounts for under half of the shortfall where checked; the remainder is of unknown origin. The sample table records around 40,000 clones; 75% to 90% of these occur just once. In total, the top ten clones hold about 4% of the sample. The trial excluded patients who had a history of autoimmune disease or were on systemic immunosuppression. Peripheral blood for TCR sequencing was drawn from every dose cohort at baseline, at cycle 4 day 1 and at cycle 7 day 1. Samples were obtained from an open-label, multicenter, first-in-human phase I dose-escalation trial of ivuxolimab. Adults with locally advanced or metastatic melanoma, renal cell carcinoma, hepatocellular carcinoma or head and neck squamous cell carcinoma were enrolled in the trial. CD4+ and CD8+ T cells were sorted separately from peripheral blood before TCR sequencing.

The V gene is TRBV18 and the J gene is TRBJ2-7; perhaps TRBD2 is the D gene, with 7 bases matching. The TCR comes from an adult with an advanced solid tumor such as melanoma, head and neck, liver or kidney cancer. Material: CD4+ or CD8+ T cells sorted from blood, obtained in a trial of the OX40 agonist ivuxolimab. The CDR3 reads as follows: CASSPGGAVNEQYF. The bases read TGTGCCAGCTCACCAGGGGGGGCGGTCAACGAGCAGTACTTC. With the portions outside the CDR3 filled from the reference TRBV18 and TRBJ2-7 genes, the complete variable region becomes NAGVMQNPRHLVRRRGQEARLRCSPMKGHSHVYWYRQLPEEGLKFMVYLQKENIIDESGMPKERFSAEFPKEGPSILRIQQVVRGDSAAYFCASSPGGAVNEQYFGPGTRLTVT.